This section outlines one TCR beta chain sequence together with its context. Its recognized antigen is unknown. There are no base qualities to consult, and no much larger clone falls within one base. The germline V gene gives CDR1 as SQVTM and CDR2 as ANQGSEA. Counted from cysteine to phenylalanine, this CDR3 has 11 amino acids. The sequence is cut down to CDR3 DNA, 33 bases in frame from base 1. Between the V and J ends, shortened by 0 bases and 3 bases respectively, the junction contains 3 bases. The cohort comprised 670 or so healthy bone marrow donors. All cohort members were sampled while nominally healthy, although unrecorded immune exposures were likely present. The donor was CMV seronegative and belonged to the group of 350 to 400 seronegative cohort members. Each donor provided a peripheral blood sample, and peripheral blood mononuclear cells were used for TCR beta sequencing. Genomic DNA was extracted from the blood cell samples with the Qiagen DNeasy Blood Extraction Kit.

The sample originates from a study of cytomegalovirus exposure and HLA in healthy donors (dated by TCRdb to 2016 to 2017). As for the study more broadly: According to an earlier analysis of a few hundred of the donors, about 179 million T cells yielded 117 million unique TCR beta sequences and 276 Gb of sequence data. An earlier analysis of 587 of the donors applied high-throughput TCR beta sequencing to assess whether each TCR beta V gene segment acted as functional or pseudogenic. A later genetic analysis took genome-wide SNP genotypes for about 60% of the roughly 670 donors and used that subset as a discovery cohort. An early release that covered several hundred HLA-typed donors contained approximately 300 gigabases of sequencing data and tens of millions of unique TCR sequences. Besides the first cohort of approximately 710 subjects, a separate validation cohort made up of roughly 120 different subjects was used. In the later analysis, no new phenotypic data were used to find candidate immune exposures; instead, reliance was placed on TCR beta sequences and their occurrence across donors. All discovery cohort repertoires had been generated on a single sequencing platform. The study used immunosequencing to profile the T cell repertoires of around 600 subjects and linked those repertoires to cytomegalovirus serostatus. Across about 370 genotyped donors of the cohort, an average of roughly 250,000 unique TCR beta nucleotide sequences per donor were sequenced, and approximately 17% of those sequences were non-productive. To predict cytomegalovirus infection status, the study combined high-throughput TCR immunosequencing, statistical association of individual TCRs with disease status, and machine learning. Typing coverage differed by locus: A, B, C, DRB1 and DQB1 were typed in about 629-630 donors, DQA1 in roughly 500, DPA1 in around 580, and DPB1 in approximately 450. Alongside the repertoire data, information on donor age, sex, ethnicity and CMV serostatus was compiled. Five DR-DQ haplotypes were handled as single units for association and clustering, since linkage in the cohort was strong. The genetic ancestry cluster associated with self-reported Caucasian donors included about 84% of the approximately 410 genotyped donors. In a later analysis, previously published TCR beta repertoires from hundreds of donors were re-analyzed and high-resolution HLA genotyping was added so that TCR occurrence patterns could be studied. HLA typing covered class I and class II loci at four-digit resolution. The study was designed to test whether signatures of past pathogen exposure could be identified by cataloging public T cell receptors.

The paper as a whole reports these results and caveats: A later analysis associated 15,000 to 20,000 TCR beta sequences with specific HLA alleles at a false discovery rate of 0.05. An earlier analysis of some 590 of the donors showed that most TCR beta V segments appeared in productive rearrangements either about 90% or about 30% of the time, which broadly matched IMGT annotations. Because counts were too low, about 15 rarely observed V segments, including chromosome 9 orphons, were left out of the earlier analysis of about 500 of the donors. Most CMV-associated TCR beta chains appeared to be HLA-restricted in a later analysis, and the HLA associations seemed to be driven largely by CMV exposure. CMV serostatus was the only immune exposure information available for the cohort. This cohort had only TCR beta chains sequenced, and the lack of alpha or paired-chain data limited which features could be detected. An association between a missense DCLRE1C variant and V-gene and J-gene trimming of TCR beta chains was found in a later genetic analysis and replicated in an independent cohort. The authors suggested that the approach could potentially be extended to other disease states and immunological phenotypes. Correlated functional status among segregating V segments might be attributable to linkage disequilibrium, but an unknown experimental factor could not be ruled out. Cytomegalovirus status was reported to be diagnosed by the classifier with high specificity and sensitivity in both the original and validation cohorts. A further reported finding was that TCR beta sequences accurately predicted the HLA-A and HLA-B alleles for most subjects in the first cohort. According to a later analysis, parvovirus B19, influenza, CMV and Epstein-Barr virus appeared linked to several top co-occurrence clusters. In a later analysis, HLA-associated TCR beta chains showed more clonal expansion and lower generation probabilities than non-associated chains that were equally common. The 87-base-pair reads could not distinguish some IMGT-functional V segments, including TRBV6-2 and TRBV6-3, so those segments were excluded. A later analysis found that TCR association rates varied across HLA loci, with DRB1 alleles showing the most associated TCRs and HLA-C alleles the fewest. In the study, 150 to 200 TCR beta chains were listed as associated with cytomegalovirus. HLA typing was unavailable for some donors at each locus, so association tests used only the typed subset. In vitro tests confirmed that three of the cytomegalovirus-associated TCR beta chains recognize cytomegalovirus antigens. Most TCR sequences were observed very rarely across donors, whereas some public TCRs were present in many individuals. Roughly uniform sequencing depth across donors was assumed in presence/absence analyses, although this assumption may not hold. In a later genetic analysis, fewer N-insertions in productive TCRs were reported among donors in an Asian-associated ancestry cluster than the approximately 670-donor mean. When HLA alleles, especially DR and DQ, strongly co-occurred, TCR associations were difficult to assign to individual alleles. A cluster of highly shared sequence variants was judged likely to represent a technical artifact of the sequencing pipeline.

Libraries were built with the immunoSEQ multiplex PCR assay. For the multiplex PCR, a mixture combining 60 forward primers for TCR Vbeta segments and 13 reverse primers for TCR Jbeta segments was used. Amplification of the CDR3 region of rearranged TCR beta genes was performed with a multiplex PCR assay on genomic DNA. On the Illumina HiSeq System, the amplified TCR beta libraries were sequenced as 87-base-pair reads. The paper's data handling went like this. Across the 500 to 750 repertoires, a later analysis counted around 80 million unique TCR beta chains, roughly 11 million of which were shared by at least two donors. To remove PCR and sequencing errors, raw reads were error-corrected and collapsed into unique sequences using a nearest-neighbor algorithm that merged closely related sequences. V, D and J gene segments were assigned by aligning CDR3 sequences to IMGT reference sequences. For a sequence to be retained, at least a six-nucleotide match to both a V gene segment and a J gene segment was required. A rearrangement was called productive if the CDR3 had no stop codons and remained in frame with V and J, and every other rearrangement was called non-productive. Following IMGT convention, CDR3 was defined as the stretch from the second conserved V-encoded cysteine up to the conserved J-encoded phenylalanine. The earlier analysis of 587 of the donors excluded sequences that lacked an unambiguous match to a single V gene segment. In an earlier analysis of approximately 550 of the donors, V segments were called functional above 56.7% productive rearrangements and were called segregating when the between-donor standard deviation exceeded 5%. A statistical classification framework was built to diagnose cytomegalovirus status from the catalog of TCR beta chain sequences. In a later analysis, TCR nucleotide sequences were compared against IMGT/GENE-DB human TR gene sequences so that V and J genes could be assigned. In a later analysis, CDR3 sequences and most-parsimonious VDJ recombination scenarios were assigned using the TCRdist pipeline. In a later analysis, every TCR beta chain was defined by the combination of its CDR3 amino acid sequence and its V-gene family, and reads without a unique V-gene family were dropped. A later analysis removed several hundred highly shared, low-generation-probability nucleotide sequences to deal with suspected cross-contamination and a sequencing artifact. In a later analysis, a clonal expansion index was calculated for each public chain from normalized within-repertoire ranks of inferred template counts. In a later analysis, generation probabilities were computed using a VDJ recombination model fitted to out-of-frame rearrangements, and the results were checked against IGoR. In a later analysis, hypergeometric tests were used to score TCR-TCR, TCR-HLA and TCR-CMV co-occurrence, with a repertoire-size bias correction applied to TCR pairs. A later analysis estimated false discovery rates by permuting HLA or CMV assignments 20 times. In a later analysis, co-occurring TCRs were grouped using DBSCAN, and TCRdist sequence similarity was added for clustering within HLA-allele-positive subsets. Co-occurrence clustering excluded repertoires with fewer than 30,000 or more than 120,000 public chains, plus five with anomalous nucleotide sharing. TCRdb obtained this table from immuneACCESS and retained in-frame rearrangements with V and J assigned. These tables miss some clones; where compared with another copy, unresolved V genes account for less than half of the shortfall, and the remainder is unexplained. From that table come the V and J calls and clone size; the DNA was used to work out D and trimming. This sample gives more than 140,000 clones in total; around 79% of them show up just once. Approximately 0.66% of the sample belongs to the ten largest clones.

The chain links TRBV29-1 with TRBJ2-7, with no confident D gene call. This TCR was sampled from a male donor in good health and CMV-seronegative. The sample taken for sequencing was PBMCs. CDR3 loop: CSVEDNYEQYF. At the DNA level, the sequence is TGCAGCGTTGAAGATAACTACGAGCAGTACTTC.